This paragraph covers one T cell receptor beta chain sequence. This clonotype appeared a single time. This clone's antigen is unknown. Base qualities are missing; no much larger clone stands one base away. The library was obtained by 5' RACE. Sequencing relied on an Illumina HiSeq 2500. The second PCR ran for roughly 7 to 12 cycles and used a J-beta primer mix along with a sample-barcoded 5' primer. A unique molecular identifier was introduced onto each TCR beta cDNA molecule by a template-switch 5' adaptor carrying 12 random nucleotides. Each sample yielded at least 2.5 million CDR3-containing paired-end reads. First-strand cDNA was synthesized from all RNA with the Mint cDNA synthesis kit, primed by a TRBC-specific oligonucleotide. After uracil-DNA glycosylase treatment, a first 18-cycle PCR used universal primers M1SS and BC2_uni_R on all cDNA. Concerning the study's data processing: For normalization, 1 million high-quality reads, each with a distinct molecular identifier, were randomly selected from each sample. Reads sharing molecular identifiers were discarded rather than binned into consensus sequences. CDR3 identification, clonotype clustering and error correction used MiTCR with a Q25 quality threshold and the strictest error-elimination algorithm. A nonparametric unseen species model with Euler transformation was used to estimate a lower bound on total TCR beta diversity. TCRdb handled the public reads itself, with Q25 trimming in fastp and clone calling in MiXCR, and kept productive beta chains. A single entry per CDR3 protein holds the most common genes and DNA from its merged rows. TCRdb, not the original authors, processed these V and J calls. This sample is represented by roughly 900,000 distinct CDR3 sequences; approximately 49% of them were singletons. The ten top clones hold about an eighth of the sample.

The data are from a study of blood T cells in healthy people across ages (dated by TCRdb to 2015 to 2017). Study-wide context: In model experiments, template switching captured about one uniquely barcoded TCR beta cDNA molecule for every two T cells. Age-related changes in TCR beta repertoire diversity were measured in the study by deep sequencing normalized with unique cDNA molecular identifiers. The donors were split into four age groups: young (average around 15 years), middle-aged (roughly 42), aged (over 55) and long-lived (about 82). To avoid experimental bias, donors of different ages were distributed randomly across sequencing lanes. Two additional independent replicas of 1 million unique cDNA reads from the same blood draw were analyzed for two donors (one aged 18 to 29 and one aged 80 or older).

Systemically healthy Caucasian individuals from Russia, 35 to 50 in total and aged roughly 6 to 95 years, were included as donors. Each donor gave ten milliliters of peripheral blood, drawn into EDTA-treated Vacutainer tubes. Ficoll-Paque density-gradient centrifugation was used to isolate PBMCs, with at least 6 million obtained per sample. Total RNA was extracted from PBMCs with Trizol reagent, with at least 6 micrograms obtained per sample. For every donor, flow cytometry on a PBMC aliquot measured the percentage of naive CD45RAhigh/CD27high T cells. The paper's findings and limits, for the study overall: Estimates of total diversity from one million sequenced T cells were regarded as lower bounds and underestimates. Conclusive comparison of naive and antigen-experienced compartments was prevented by the profiling of bulk unsorted PBMCs. Compared with the aged group, more naive CD4+ T cells, fewer expanded clones and increased TCR diversity were shown by the long-lived group, suggesting age selection. The CMV infection status of donors was not known, potentially confounding age-related changes in expanded clonotypes. Observed TCR beta diversity per million T cells fell roughly linearly with age, and a significant reduction was already apparent by age about 36. Observed TCR beta diversity correlated strongly with the percentage of naive T cells measured by flow cytometry.

The CDR3 measures 15 amino acids from cysteine to phenylalanine. CDR3 DNA only is kept here, 45 bases in frame from base 1. CDR1 and CDR2 (SGHTA, FQGNSA) derive from the germline V gene. Clipping removes 5 bases from V and 8 bases from J, with 12 as the unmatched junction base count. The sample comprised blood. In this chain, TRBV7-2 is recombined with TRBJ1-1; TRBD1 agrees with 9 junctional bases. This TCR was sampled from a man aged 25-40 years in good health. Read as DNA, the sequence is TGTGCCAGCAGCCTACGGACAGGGGCCCTAGGAGAAGCTTTCTTT. Translated, this gives CASSLRTGALGEAFF.